This T cell receptor (beta chain) was found in a study of T cells in Graves' hyperthyroidism and ophthalmopathy. The study, taken as a whole, reports: Model-based prediction identified ophthalmopathy a median 6.5 months prior to its onset.

The TCR beta CDR3 regions underwent amplification using RNA transcripts as the source. RT-PCR in the first round (using the HTBI primer set) targeted the TCR CDR3. A single record per CDR3 protein comes from TCRdb applying MiXCR to the multiplex PCR reads. The sample yields about 690,000 distinct CDR3 sequences, roughly a sixth seen once. This CDR3 has 17 residues. V trimming: 4 bases; J trimming: 6 bases; junction bases outside the gene matches: 9. Looked up from germline, CDR1 is SGHTA and CDR2 is FQGTGA. Uncontrolled infection, other autoimmune disease, pregnancy or lactation led to exclusion. Clinical symptoms, serum thyroxine, TRAb, thyroid ultrasound and orbital computed tomography established diagnosis. A note on this clonotype: Its antigen is unknown.

The specimen was blood. The V gene is TRBV7-3, the J gene TRBJ2-3, with 14 nucleotides matching TRBD2. This sequence was found in a man aged 50-60 years with Graves' hyperthyroidism. Written as DNA, the CDR3 is TGTGCCAGCAGCTATGATCCGGGACTAGCGGGAGTTGATACGCAGTATTTT. It encodes CASSYDPGLAGVDTQYF. Combining the CDR3 with reference TRBV7-3 and TRBJ2-3 gives the whole variable domain GAGVSQTPSNKVTEKGKYVELRCDPISGHTALYWYRQSLGQGPEFLIYFQGTGAADDSGLPNDRFFAVRPEGSVSTLKIQRTERGDSAVYLCASSYDPGLAGVDTQYFGPGTRLTVL.